The clone carrying this T cell receptor beta chain was observed a handful of times. The target antigen is unknown. The data are from a study of T-cell reconstitution after alpha-beta-depleted transplantation in children. Molecular barcoding with unique molecular identifiers was used for the TCRbeta library. TCRdb reprocessed the PCR reads with MiXCR, giving one entry per CDR3 protein. The sample has about 980,000 distinct CDR3 sequences, roughly 29% seen once. This CDR3 has 14 amino acids. Germline CDR1 SGHAT, CDR2 FQNNGV. The V and J ends lost 4 bases and 2 bases respectively, with 11 bases between them. Overall study findings and caveats: High day-60 TCRbeta diversity in some patients came from surviving recipient T cells and thymic progenitors. Approximately two months post-transplant, alpha-beta T cells reportedly originated from several hundred expanded graft clones.

Sequenced here: PBMCs, mostly from graft donor cells, sampled 360 days after TCRalphabeta/CD19-depleted stem cell transplant. This TCR came from a boy under two years old who had a stem cell transplant for SCID, so the T cells may come from the graft donor. This chain uses TRBV11-2 with TRBJ2-5, with D possibly being TRBD1 (8 bases). CDR3 sequence (DNA): TGTGCCAGCAGCTCACAGGGGGGGCAAGAGACCCAGTACTTC. It translates to CASSSQGGQETQYF. Using reference TRBV11-2 and TRBJ2-5 for the parts outside the CDR3, the full variable domain is EAGVAQSPRYKIIEKRQSVAFWCNPISGHATLYWYQQILGQGPKLLIQFQNNGVVDDSQLPKDRFSAERLKGVDSTLKIQPAKLEDSAVYLCASSSQGGQETQYFGPGTRLLVL.